Shown below are 4 T cell receptor beta chains from a single sample sequenced in a study of blood T cell repertoires in COVID-19. Clones were read by immunoSEQ multiplex PCR, and TCRdb kept only the in-frame ones, dropping some. The sample records about 94,000 clones, around 82% being singletons. Sequencing used peripheral blood. These receptors originate from a man between 60 and 70 years old with acute or convalescent COVID-19.

V and J are TRBV19 and TRBJ2-5, with 10 bases matching TRBD2. With 5 bases clipped from V and 5 bases from J, the junction kept 5 bases outside the gene matches. Germline CDR1 LNHDA, CDR2 SQIVND (reference sequence). CDR3 length equals 14 residues. In nucleotides, the CDR3 is TGTGCCAGTAGTCGGACTAGCGGTGGGGAGACCCAGTACTTC. It translates to CASSRTSGGETQYF.

The rearrangement links TRBV29-1 to TRBJ2-2; no clear D. Per germline, CDR1 SQVTM and CDR2 ANQGSEA. The V end was cut by 3 bases, the J end by 8 bases, with 7 bases between. The CDR3 totals 11 residues. The CDR3, as DNA: TGCAGCGTTGAGGCCGGGGGGGAGCTGTTTTTT. This gives the protein CSVEAGGELFF.

This clone was counted once. The chain recombines TRBV29-1 with TRBJ1-2; TRBD1 matches at 11 bases. V lost 7 bases, J lost 6 bases, and 13 bases stayed unmatched. CDR3 size: 15 residues. The V gene's germline CDR1 is SQVTM and CDR2 ANQGSEA. The CDR3 DNA follows: TGCAGCGCCCTGGGGACAGGGGGGGGAGTAAATGGCTACACCTTC. This encodes CSALGTGGGVNGYTF.

There are a few counts of this clone. The chain joins TRBV5-4 to TRBJ1-4; 10 bases match TRBD1. The J segment lost 4 bases and the V segment lost 4 bases, leaving 7 bases of the junction unmatched. Per the germline V gene, CDR1 is SGHNT and CDR2 is YYREEE (reference sequence). This CDR3 has 16 residues. The CDR3 region has the DNA TGTGCCAGCAGCCAGGGACAGGGGATAGGTAATGAAAAACTGTTTTTT. This encodes CASSQGQGIGNEKLFF.